The source of this T cell receptor beta chain is a study of blood T cell repertoires in COVID-19 (dated by TCRdb to 2019 to 2021). Regarding the research as a whole: Samples covering the acute and convalescent phases of COVID-19 were provided by collaborators in the United States, Italy and Spain. Sample metadata almost always included a de-identified subject ID, COVID-19 status, age in years and sex. The repertoires were released in a freely available public database intended as a resource for research on the immune response to SARS-CoV-2. HLA class I and class II types, where available, came from metadata supplied by the sample provider rather than from assay-based typing. Deeply sampled blood TCRbeta repertoires from subjects exposed to, actively infected with, or recovered from COVID-19 were included in the dataset. The samples were drawn from the first 160 participants of the ongoing ImmuneRACE study and from over 950 subjects provided by 6 global collaborators. The material from the prospective study consisted of cDNA or gDNA derived from T cells, B-cell-depleted T cells, or PBMCs. Summary of the overall study and its limitations: The quantity of clinical and demographic metadata differed by source and by participant and was supplied without curation.

Note on this clone: No cognate antigen has been identified for it. The sample holds no much larger clone one base away, and base qualities are not on file.

TCRbeta CDR3 regions were amplified from genomic DNA using the immunoSEQ Assay, a bias-controlled multiplex PCR. The study's own analysis went as follows. Nucleated cell counts per sample were estimated from amplification of reference gene primers within the assay. Sequence reads were collapsed and filtered to measure the absolute abundance of every unique TCRbeta CDR3 rearrangement. Productive Simpson clonality was computed per sample as the square root of Simpson's diversity index over productive rearrangements. This is the immuneACCESS table as TCRdb keeps it, with only in-frame sequences that have V and J called. A part of the clones is gone; compared with another copy, unresolved V genes explain less than half, and the rest is unexplained. V, J and clone size were drawn from that table, and D and trimming were deduced from the DNA. The table for this sample lists approximately 500,000 clones; approximately 88% of them were counted only once. The ten largest clones represent roughly 1.9% of the sample.

Reading the germline V gene gives CDR1 SGHRS and CDR2 YFSETQ. Its CDR3 holds 16 amino acids, cysteine through phenylalanine. The kept DNA is CDR3 alone, 48 bases in frame from the first base. V is pruned by 2 bases and J by 5 bases, leaving 11 bases of the junction without a gene match. In the prospective study, participants were roughly 18 to 100 years old, resided in around 25 geographic areas of the United States, and were enrolled through a virtual design. To assign participants to cohorts, the prospective study relied on clinical history that participants themselves reported in a screening survey and a study questionnaire. Recovered participants in ImmuneRACE Cohort 3 were defined as having two consecutive negative NP/OP PCR tests, clearance from a healthcare professional, or resolution of symptoms. Mobile phlebotomists in the prospective study collected whole blood, serum and a nasopharyngeal or oropharyngeal swab from every participant. Additional blood draws and questionnaires over an approximately 2-month period could optionally be provided by prospective study participants. Prospective study blood samples were shipped either frozen or at room temperature before DNA extraction.

Sequenced: PBMCs or T cells enriched from blood (not recorded which). The chain was built from TRBV5-1 and TRBJ1-2, with 8 middle bases fitting TRBD1. This TCR was recovered from a woman in her forties who had recovered from COVID-19. CDR3 reads: CASSLGQGLFSYGYTF. The DNA sequence reads TGCGCCAGCAGCTTAGGACAGGGTTTATTTTCGTATGGCTACACCTTC.